One and the same sample provided the 16 T cell receptor beta chains below, sequenced in a study of blood T cell repertoires in COVID-19. Clones were read by immunoSEQ multiplex PCR, and TCRdb kept only the in-frame ones, dropping some. The table has just over 300,000 clones, 90% seen once. Sequenced: PBMCs or T cells enriched from blood (not recorded which). Receptors originate from a woman aged 18-35 years with acute COVID-19.

The chain is built from TRBV15 and TRBJ1-5; D is possibly TRBD1 (6 bases). This CDR3 contains 14 residues. CDR1 is LNHNV, CDR2 YYDKDF, per germline (reference sequence). V shed 8 bases and J shed 5 bases, with 16 bases lying between them. The CDR3 nucleotides read TGTGCCACCTCGATTGGGGGGGCCCATCAGCCCCAGCATTTT. Translated: CATSIGGAHQPQHF.

This clone appeared a few times. The rearrangement uses TRBV30 and TRBJ1-5, with 9 bases fitting TRBD1. Germline loops: CDR1 GTSNPN, CDR2 SVGIG (reference sequence). The CDR3 is 13 residues long. Unmatched junction bases numbered 4, after V lost 4 bases and J lost 6 bases. The CDR3 DNA is TGTGCCTGGAACAGGGGGCAGGGTCAGCCCCAGCATTTT. Encoded protein: CAWNRGQGQPQHF.

This clone has just a few counts. The rearrangement links TRBV2 to TRBJ1-2, with unresolved D. Trimming removed 5 bases from V and 0 bases from J, with 13 bases in between. Germline lookup yields CDR1 SNHLY and CDR2 FYNNEI. This CDR3 has 15 residues. CDR3 protein: CASSYFHSTNYGYTF. The CDR3 region has the DNA TGTGCCAGCAGTTATTTCCACAGCACTAACTATGGCTACACCTTC.

The gene calls are TRBV5-6 and TRBJ2-7; 9 nucleotides agree with TRBD1. V dropped 4 bases and J dropped 5; count of bases not matched to a gene: 4. The CDR3 is 13 residues long. The germline gives CDR1 SGHDT, CDR2 YYEEEE. Here the CDR3 DNA reads TGTGCCAGCAGCATGGGACAGGGCGACGAGCAGTACTTC. Protein: CASSMGQGDEQYF.

This clone was seen a single time. The V gene is TRBV9, the J gene TRBJ1-6; D is perhaps TRBD1 (6 bases). V lost 0 bases, J lost 8 bases, and 12 bases lay in between. In germline, CDR1 is SGDLS, CDR2 YYNGEE. This CDR3 contains 15 residues. CDR3 nucleotide sequence: TGTGCCAGCAGCGTAGAACAGGGAGTGGATTCACCCCTCCACTTT. It specifies CASSVEQGVDSPLHF.

V is TRBV29-1 and J is TRBJ1-4, with 8 nucleotides matching TRBD1. The CDR3 is made up of 14 amino acids. CDR1 and CDR2 from the germline V gene are SQVTM and ANQGSEA. After removal of 3 bases from V and 6 bases from J, the junction contained 6 bases not matched to a gene. Here the CDR3 DNA reads TGCAGCGTTGAGGCCCAGGGGGCGGATGAAAAACTGTTTTTT. This encodes CSVEAQGADEKLFF. Drawing the rest from reference TRBV29-1 and TRBJ1-4, the complete variable domain is SAVISQKPSRDICQRGTSLTIQCQVDSQVTMMFWYRQQPGQSLTLIATANQGSEATYESGFVIDKFPISRPNLTFSTLTVSNMSPEDSSIYLCSVEAQGADEKLFFGSGTQLSVL.

The CDR3 DNA reads TGTGCCAGCAGCACACTACTAGCGGAAAACACAGATACGCAGTATTTT. This sequence encodes CASSTLLAENTDTQYF. This sequence joins TRBV3-1 (or the pseudogene TRBV3-2) and TRBJ2-3; TRBD2 aligns across 8 bases. Germline CDR1 and CDR2: LGHDT and YNNKEL (reference sequence). The CDR3 extends over 16 amino acids. V lost 5 bases to trimming and J lost 2 bases; unmatched junction nucleotides: 9.

The genes are TRBV5-1 and TRBJ2-1, with 7 bases that match TRBD2. In germline, CDR1 is SGHRS, CDR2 YFSETQ. Losses at the gene ends were 0 bases for V and 8 bases for J; bases not matched to a gene: 5. CDR3 length: 14 amino acids. This CDR3 is CASSLEAGADEQFF. CDR3 nucleotides: TGCGCCAGCAGCTTGGAGGCGGGAGCAGATGAGCAGTTCTTC.

V usage is TRBV3-1 (or the pseudogene TRBV3-2) and J usage is TRBJ1-6; D call uncertain. Trimming took off 4 bases at V and 6 bases at J, with 16 bases between the two ends. Looked up from germline, CDR1 is LGHDT and CDR2 is YNNKEL (reference sequence). CDR3 length: 16 residues. The DNA for the CDR3 is TGTGCCAGCAGCCCCGCCCTACGGGAGATTAATTCACCCCTCCACTTT. This encodes CASSPALREINSPLHF.

The chain couples TRBV30 to TRBJ1-1; D ambiguous. CDR1 is GTSNPN, CDR2 SVGIG, per germline (reference sequence). V lost 0 bases and J 2 bases, leaving 16 bases between the germline ends. This CDR3 is 16 amino acids long. The CDR3 DNA sequence: TGTGCCTGGAGTGTTCTCTGGGAGGTCCTAAACACTGAAGCTTTCTTT. Protein product: CAWSVLWEVLNTEAFF.

This CDR3 reads CATSLSFLNQPQHF. CDR3 bases: TGTGCCACCAGCCTAAGTTTCCTTAATCAGCCCCAGCATTTT. V usage is TRBV15 and J usage is TRBJ1-5; D is unresolved. The CDR3 is made up of 14 amino acids. V lost 5 bases, J lost 4 bases, and 12 bases lay in between. The germline gives CDR1 LNHNV, CDR2 YYDKDF (reference sequence). The whole variable domain, remainder taken from reference TRBV15 and TRBJ1-5, is DAMVIQNPRYQVTQFGKPVTLSCSQTLNHNVMYWYQQKSSQAPKLLFHYYDKDFNNEADTPDNFQSRRPNTSFCFLDIRSPGLGDTAMYLCATSLSFLNQPQHFGDGTRLSIL.

This chain links TRBV19 with TRBJ1-2; 10 bases match TRBD1. V was pared by 9 bases and J by 7 bases, with 11 bases of the junction left unmatched. This CDR3 region has 14 residues. Germline V gives CDR1 LNHDA, CDR2 SQIVND (reference sequence). The CDR3 DNA follows: TGTGCCAGCACCCGCGGACAGGGGGAAGGTGGCTACACCTTC. This codes for CASTRGQGEGGYTF.

This clone came up a few times. The genes are TRBV19 and TRBJ1-5, with D hard to call. V lost 3 bases and J lost 0, with 6 bases in between. The CDR3 sequence is 14 residues long. Germline CDR1 is LNHDA and CDR2 is SQIVND (reference sequence). Written as DNA, the CDR3 is TGTGCCAGTAGTATCGCGGTTAGCAATCAGCCCCAGCATTTT. Amino acids: CASSIAVSNQPQHF.

The J gene is TRBJ2-5, the V gene TRBV24-1, with D unresolved. Trimming cost V 4 bases and J 0 bases, with 5 bases left between them. The CDR3 sequence is 13 residues long. Germline CDR1 is KGHDR and CDR2 is SFDVKD. DNA for the CDR3: TGTGCCACCAGTGACTCGTACCAAGAGACCCAGTACTTC. This translates into CATSDSYQETQYF.

The chain combines TRBV5-1 with TRBJ2-7; 10 bases fit TRBD2. After removal of 0 bases from V and 6 bases from J, the junction contained 6 bases not matched to a gene. From germline, CDR1 is SGHRS and CDR2 YFSETQ. The CDR3 is made up of 15 amino acids. The CDR3 DNA reads as TGCGCCAGCAGCTTGGCCACTAGCGGGGTGACCGAGCAGTACTTC. It translates to CASSLATSGVTEQYF.

V is TRBV6-5 and J is TRBJ2-1; D gene unclear. CDR1 is MNHEY and CDR2 is SVGAGI in the germline V gene. This CDR3 comprises 14 residues. Trimming stripped 4 bases from V and 10 bases from J, with 17 bases between. The chain's CDR3 is CASSSSAQPTEQFF. CDR3 sequence (DNA): TGTGCCAGCAGTTCCTCCGCACAGCCAACCGAGCAGTTCTTC.